The 12 T cell receptor beta chains presented below share a single source sample, sequenced in a study of cytotoxic CD8 clonotypes in ibrutinib-treated CLL. TCRdb keeps only in-frame clones here, not all; method: immunoSEQ multiplex PCR. The data contain roughly 200,000 clones, approximately 75% of them seen just once; the ten biggest clones take up roughly 10%. This specimen was PBMCs, taken after 12 months of ibrutinib treatment. These receptor sequences come from a human donor with chronic lymphocytic leukemia.

The chain is built from TRBV15 and TRBJ2-7; D is perhaps TRBD1 (5 bases). This CDR3 has 15 residues. CDR1 and CDR2 (germline): LNHNV, YYDKDF (reference sequence). V was clipped by 0 bases and J by 4 bases, with 13 bases between them. The CDR3 DNA sequence: TGTGCCACCAGCAGAGATGAGACAGCCATATACGAGCAGTACTTC. Translating it yields CATSRDETAIYEQYF.

The gene calls are TRBV20-1 and TRBJ1-2; D gene ambiguous. Per the germline V gene, CDR1 is DFQATT and CDR2 is SNEGSKA (reference sequence). The CDR3 runs 11 residues. V was cut by 6 bases and J by 5 bases, with 10 bases left in between. This CDR3 reads CSAGSWYGYTF. Here the CDR3 DNA reads TGCAGTGCGGGATCTTGGTATGGCTACACCTTC.

V gene TRBV19 combines with J gene TRBJ2-5, with D perhaps TRBD2 (5 bases). Germline V gene data show CDR1 as LNHDA and CDR2 as SQIVND (reference sequence). This CDR3 has 15 amino acids. Trimming took off 3 bases at V and 5 bases at J, with 16 bases between the two ends. CDR3 nucleotides: TGTGCCAGTAGTATCGCAGCGGCGAGGAGGGAGACCCAGTACTTC. It yields the protein CASSIAAARRETQYF.

This chain links TRBV7-9 with TRBJ2-5, with D possibly being TRBD2 (6 bases). Germline V gene lookup returns CDR1 SEHNR and CDR2 FQNEAQ (reference sequence). CDR3 length: 14 amino acids. Trimming cost V 5 bases and J 9 bases, with 19 bases left between them. The CDR3 sequence is CASSNRGKPVAQYF. The CDR3 region has the DNA TGTGCCAGCAGCAACCGGGGGAAACCAGTGGCCCAGTACTTC.

Remarks on this clone: The germline gene is not matched at one end of the junction; a read error may be the cause. The rearrangement links TRBV7-1 to TRBJ2-6; the D is unclear. TRBV7-1 is known as an ORF, though its function is uncertain. This CDR3 has 18 amino acids. The chain's CDR3 is CASSQYSHEAKSGQRPDF. CDR3 bases: TGTGCCAGCAGCCAGTATTCTCACGAGGCAAAGTCGGGCCAACGTCCTGACTTC.

This chain uses TRBV4-1 with TRBJ2-1, with 9 bases matching TRBD1. This CDR3 contains 16 residues. The junction had 8 bases not matched to a gene; V was cut back by 4 bases and J by 4 bases. Per the germline V gene, CDR1 is MGHRA and CDR2 is YSYEKL. The CDR3 loop reads CASSPGGTGIYNEQFF. The CDR3 bases are TGCGCCAGCAGCCCCGGGGGGACAGGGATTTACAATGAGCAGTTCTTC.

The chain uses TRBV30 and TRBJ2-6; 7 bases map to TRBD1. Germline CDR1 is GTSNPN and CDR2 is SVGIG (reference sequence). Germline trimming cut 2 bases from V and 4 bases from J; bases unmatched to any gene: 11. The CDR3 is 17 residues long. The CDR3: CAWSMTGISRGANVLTF. CDR3 nucleotides: TGTGCCTGGAGTATGACAGGGATCTCGCGGGGGGCCAACGTCCTGACTTTC. Together with reference TRBV30 and TRBJ2-6, the CDR3 gives the full variable domain: SQTIHQWPATLVQPVGSPLSLECTVEGTSNPNLYWYRQAAGRGLQLLFYSVGIGQISSEVPQNLSASRPQDRQFILSSKKLLLSDSGFYLCAWSMTGISRGANVLTFGAGSRLTVL.

This chain's CDR3 is CASSFAAQETQYF. CDR3 in DNA: TGCGCCAGCAGCTTTGCAGCCCAAGAGACCCAGTACTTC. The J gene is TRBJ2-5, the V gene TRBV5-1; D gene ambiguous. Trimming shortened V by 2 bases and J by 1 base, and 6 bases separated the two germline ends. Germline-derived CDR1 and CDR2 are SGHRS and YFSETQ. CDR3 length: 13 residues.

This clone was observed a handful of times. The rearrangement uses TRBV18 and TRBJ1-1, with D possibly TRBD1 on 5 matching bases. V lost 6 bases, J lost 3 bases, and 11 bases lay in between. Germline CDR1 and CDR2: KGHSH and LQKENI. This CDR3 comprises 13 residues. CDR3 nucleotides: TGTGCCAGCTCTAAGGGGTCGTACACTGAAGCTTTCTTT. Translation gives CASSKGSYTEAFF.

The chain employs TRBV18 and TRBJ1-2; D unresolved. V was trimmed by 3 bases and J by 1 base, leaving 15 bases between them. Germline V gene sequence: CDR1 KGHSH, CDR2 LQKENI. CDR3 size: 16 residues. CDR3 region: CASSPSGAGHNYGYTF. The CDR3 nucleotides are TGTGCCAGCTCACCCTCGGGCGCGGGTCATAACTATGGCTACACCTTC.

Only a few counts were recorded for this clone. This chain links TRBV27 with TRBJ1-2; 8 bases align to TRBD1. CDR1 MNHEY and CDR2 SMNVEV come from the germline V gene (reference sequence). The V and J ends lost 2 bases and 7 bases, in that order; junction bases with no gene match: 6. There are 14 residues in the CDR3. This chain's CDR3 is CASSLQTGGAGYTF. The CDR3 region has the DNA TGTGCCAGCAGTTTACAAACAGGGGGAGCTGGCTACACCTTC.

The gene calls are TRBV11-1 and TRBJ2-7; D not certain. V dropped 3 bases and J dropped 0 bases, with 6 bases sitting between them. The CDR3 sequence is 13 residues long. The germline V gene encodes CDR1 SGHAT and CDR2 FQDESV (reference sequence). The CDR3 here is CASSFLTSYEQYF. Written as DNA, the CDR3 is TGTGCCAGCAGCTTCCTCACCTCCTACGAGCAGTACTTC.